The T cell receptor (beta chain) described here comes from a study of blood T cell repertoires in COVID-19. Study at large: Both acute and convalescent COVID-19 samples were obtained from the United States, Italy and Spain. Nucleic acid was either cDNA or gDNA, and it came from T cells, B-cell-depleted T cells, or PBMCs.

This clone is a singleton in its sample. Germline lookup yields CDR1 LGHDT and CDR2 YNNKEL (reference sequence). J gave up 6 bases and V 1 base, and 12 bases lay outside the gene matches. The CDR3 loop spans 17 amino acids. In the original analysis: Amplification of reference gene primers provided the estimated nucleated cell counts. Only in-frame clones appear in the TCRdb table, and some are missing; sequencing was by immunoSEQ multiplex PCR. D and trimming were read from the DNA, whereas the V and J calls and clone size are those reported in that table. The table records 200,000 to 300,000 clones, roughly 90% of them present only once.

The source is a man between 60 and 75 years old who had recovered from COVID-19. Sequences were obtained from peripheral blood. The rearrangement joins TRBV3-1 (or the pseudogene TRBV3-2) to TRBJ2-5; TRBD2 matches 9 bases. The CDR3 reads CASSQAASGVRSKTQYF. CDR3 in DNA: TGTGCCAGCAGCCAAGCTGCTAGCGGGGTCCGGTCTAAGACCCAGTACTTC.